Below, one TCR beta chain is given with its context. The sample belongs to a study of blood T cell repertoires in COVID-19. Across the whole study: The samples span acute and convalescent COVID-19 from the United States, Italy and Spain. PBMCs, B-cell-depleted T cells, or T cells were the source of the cDNA or gDNA that made up the material.

Method: immunoSEQ multiplex PCR; TCRdb's copy keeps in-frame clones and lacks some. Among roughly 14,000 clones listed, around 90% were seen once. Germline V gives CDR1 LNHDA, CDR2 SQIVND (reference sequence). Trimming pared 5 bases from V and 3 bases from J, leaving 22 bases between. The CDR3 spans 17 residues. The specimen was peripheral blood. J is TRBJ1-1 and V is TRBV19, with D tentatively TRBD1 (6 bases). This sequence originates from a human donor with active COVID-19. The donor label of this sample is uncertain. In DNA form, the CDR3 reads TGTGCCAGTAGTTGGTCGGGGCAGGGACAAGGGTACACTGAAGCTTTCTTT. This encodes CASSWSGQGQGYTEAFF.